These 30 T cell receptor beta chains were all obtained from the same sample, sequenced in a study of CXCR3-negative and CXCR3-positive naive CD8 T cells (dated by TCRdb to about 2019). Instrument used: NextSeq 550. The Human TCR Profiling Kit (MiLaboratory) was used to prepare UMI-labeled 5' RACE TRB cDNA libraries. TCRdb reprocessed the reads; each CDR3 protein sequence makes one entry, and DNA is unavailable. The sample table gives over 100,000 distinct CDR3 sequences. The ten largest account for approximately 0.3% of the sample. Input material: naive CXCR3- CD8+ T cells from blood. The sample's cell subset or site, from its label and the paper: CD45RO-CCR7+CD27+CD95- naive CD8+ T cells lacking CXCR3 (TNR3-). The receptors shown here come from a human donor in good health. Some clones in this sample may be carry-over from other donors' samples.

The chain links TRBV29-1 to TRBJ2-7; TCRdb names TRBD1, which stays unverified in the absence of DNA. Per the germline V gene, CDR1 is SQVTM and CDR2 is ANQGSEA. This CDR3 is 14 amino acids long. CDR3 loop: CSADVPGTEYEQYF.

The chain combines TRBV5-4 with TRBJ1-6; TCRdb gives TRBD1 as the D gene, but with no DNA this cannot be confirmed. Germline V gene data show CDR1 as SGHNT and CDR2 as YYREEE (reference sequence). CDR3 length equals 14 residues. The CDR3 loop reads CASRAGGWSSPLHF.

This sequence joins TRBV19 and TRBJ2-1; the D call from TCRdb, TRBD2, cannot be confirmed without DNA. CDR3 length: 14 residues. Germline loops: CDR1 LNHDA, CDR2 SQIVND (reference sequence). The CDR3 is CASNWGGTYNEQFF.

V and J are TRBV29-1 and TRBJ2-4; TCRdb gives TRBD1 as the D gene, but with no DNA this cannot be confirmed. The CDR3 extends over 15 amino acids. Germline CDR1 reads SQVTM; CDR2 reads ANQGSEA. CDR3 amino acids: CSAGTGEDAKNIQYF.

The CDR3 here is CASSGGLAGVADTQYF. The rearrangement joins TRBV9 to TRBJ2-3; TCRdb's D gene call, TRBD2, goes unchecked for lack of DNA. CDR1 SGDLS and CDR2 YYNGEE come from the germline V gene. The CDR3 covers 16 residues.

V usage is TRBV12-3 or TRBV12-4 and J usage is TRBJ1-1; the D call from TCRdb, TRBD1, cannot be confirmed without DNA. CDR3 length equals 16 residues. The CDR3 spells CASKLSDRDLGTEAFF.

J is TRBJ1-1 and V is TRBV7-9. CDR1 and CDR2 (germline): SEHNR, FQNEAQ (reference sequence). The CDR3 loop spans 16 amino acids. CDR3 protein: CASSLLALTQNTEAFF.

This chain connects TRBV7-9 to TRBJ2-3; absent DNA, TCRdb's TRBD1 call cannot be checked. The CDR3 contains 15 residues. CDR1 is SEHNR, CDR2 FQNEAQ, per germline (reference sequence). The CDR3 reads CASSSPSELRNTQYF.

CDR3 amino acids: CASSKVLHEQYF. The chain combines TRBV28 with TRBJ2-7. Germline CDR1 and CDR2: MDHEN and SYDVKM. The CDR3 extends over 12 amino acids.

The chain uses TRBV27 and TRBJ2-6; TCRdb names TRBD2, which stays unverified in the absence of DNA. The CDR3 has 18 residues. Looked up from germline, CDR1 is MNHEY and CDR2 is SMNVEV (reference sequence). CDR3 loop: CASSFWYSGNSGANVLTF.

The chain combines TRBV7-9 with TRBJ2-3; the TCRdb D gene call, TRBD1, has no DNA to confirm it. The CDR3 is 16 amino acids. Germline V CDR1 and CDR2: SEHNR, FQNEAQ (reference sequence). The CDR3 here is CASSPQESGSTDTQYF.

The gene calls are TRBV29-1 and TRBJ2-2; TCRdb reports TRBD2, a call that lacks DNA to check it against. CDR3 length equals 15 residues. Germline V gene sequence: CDR1 SQVTM, CDR2 ANQGSEA. The CDR3 reads CSVAGGGGYTGELFF.

The chain uses TRBV28 and TRBJ2-1; with no DNA, the TCRdb D assignment of TRBD2 cannot be verified. CDR1 MDHEN and CDR2 SYDVKM come from the germline V gene. The CDR3 sequence is 13 residues long. The CDR3 region is CASSLGTRNEQFF.

CDR3 protein: CSATSGGPGETQYF. This rearrangement joins TRBV20-1 to TRBJ2-5; TCRdb indicates TRBD2, and absent DNA this call remains unverified. CDR1 is DFQATT, CDR2 SNEGSKA, per germline (reference sequence). The CDR3 loop spans 14 amino acids.

The chain combines TRBV28 with TRBJ2-3; the D call from TCRdb, TRBD1, cannot be confirmed without DNA. The CDR3 loop spans 17 amino acids. Germline V gives CDR1 MDHEN, CDR2 SYDVKM. Here the CDR3 reads CASSLVFGQGDPDTQYF.

The rearrangement links TRBV7-9 to TRBJ1-5; as DNA is missing, the TRBD1 call by TCRdb cannot be tested. In germline, CDR1 is SEHNR, CDR2 FQNEAQ (reference sequence). This CDR3 spans 15 amino acids. CDR3 loop: CASSPGGLSNQPQHF.

This chain links TRBV5-4 with TRBJ2-3; TCRdb returns TRBD1, unconfirmable since there is no DNA. CDR1 and CDR2 (germline): SGHNT, YYREEE (reference sequence). This CDR3 is built from 14 residues. This CDR3 reads CASSPGLVTDTQYF.

The V gene is TRBV20-1, the J gene TRBJ2-7; TCRdb's D call, TRBD1, is unchecked because there is no DNA. Per the germline V gene, CDR1 is DFQATT and CDR2 is SNEGSKA (reference sequence). This CDR3 has 15 amino acids. The CDR3 region is CSARDASGAGYEQYF.

The V and J genes are TRBV5-1 and TRBJ1-1; TCRdb names TRBD1, which stays unverified in the absence of DNA. The CDR3 consists of 15 residues. Germline CDR1 and CDR2: SGHRS and YFSETQ. The CDR3 spells CASSWPGETNTEAFF.

The chain employs TRBV7-3 and TRBJ2-7; the D call of TRBD2 rests on TCRdb alone, since no DNA is present to check it. CDR1 SGHTA and CDR2 FQGTGA come from the germline V gene. The CDR3 contains 15 residues. This CDR3 is CASSPVASGLYEQYF.

This chain joins TRBV7-9 and TRBJ2-5; there is no DNA to check the TCRdb D call of TRBD2. The CDR3 spans 16 residues. Germline-derived CDR1 and CDR2 are SEHNR and FQNEAQ (reference sequence). This CDR3 reads CASSYVPGTRQETQYF. Together with reference TRBV7-9 and TRBJ2-5, the CDR3 gives the full variable domain: DTGVSQNPRHKITKRGQNVTFRCDPISEHNRLYWYRQTLGQGPEFLTYFQNEAQLEKSRLLSDRFSAERPKGSFSTLEIQRTEQGDSAMYLCASSYVPGTRQETQYFGPGTRLLVL.

This chain uses TRBV19 with TRBJ2-2; TCRdb's D gene call, TRBD1, goes unchecked for lack of DNA. Germline V gene lookup returns CDR1 LNHDA and CDR2 SQIVND (reference sequence). This CDR3 has 14 residues. This CDR3 reads CASTGTGGSGELFF. The whole variable domain, filled in from reference TRBV19 and TRBJ2-2, reads DGGITQSPKYLFRKEGQNVTLSCEQNLNHDAMYWYRQDPGQGLRLIYYSQIVNDFQKGDIAEGYSVSREKKESFPLTVTSAQKNPTAFYLCASTGTGGSGELFFGEGSRLTVL.

The V call is TRBV20-1, the J call TRBJ2-1; TCRdb indicates TRBD1, and absent DNA this call remains unverified. The CDR3 has 15 amino acids. Germline loops: CDR1 DFQATT, CDR2 SNEGSKA (reference sequence). This CDR3 is CSAAPGQGSYNEQFF.

V is TRBV28 and J is TRBJ1-5. The CDR3 consists of 13 residues. Germline CDR1 reads MDHEN; CDR2 reads SYDVKM. The CDR3 reads CASLSGSNQPQHF.

V is TRBV10-2 and J is TRBJ2-1; TCRdb proposes TRBD1, but this gene call is untestable without DNA. This CDR3 is 14 amino acids long. Germline CDR1 reads WSHSY; CDR2 reads SAAADI. The CDR3 reads CASSETGRVNEQFF.

The J gene is TRBJ2-3, the V gene TRBV20-1; TCRdb indicates TRBD1, and absent DNA this call remains unverified. The CDR3 loop spans 16 amino acids. Looked up from germline, CDR1 is DFQATT and CDR2 is SNEGSKA (reference sequence). CDR3 sequence: CSARDLYPSSTDTQYF.

The chain combines TRBV28 with TRBJ2-7; the TCRdb D gene call, TRBD1, has no DNA to confirm it. This CDR3 is 11 amino acids long. Germline CDR1 and CDR2: MDHEN and SYDVKM. The CDR3 protein is CASSGGYEQYF.

V is TRBV7-8 and J is TRBJ2-3. Germline V gene data show CDR1 as SGHVS and CDR2 as FQNEAQ. CDR3 length equals 14 residues. CDR3 region: CASSLGRRTDTQYF.

The J gene is TRBJ2-2, the V gene TRBV5-1; TCRdb's assignment of TRBD2 cannot be checked, as there is no DNA. The CDR3 spans 15 residues. Germline loops: CDR1 SGHRS, CDR2 YFSETQ. CDR3 in amino acids: CASSLELEDTGELFF.

V is TRBV7-9 and J is TRBJ2-1; TCRdb lists TRBD1, though no DNA is available to test this call. This CDR3 is 14 amino acids long. Germline lookup yields CDR1 SEHNR and CDR2 FQNEAQ (reference sequence). The CDR3 spells CASSPRGGPNEQFF.